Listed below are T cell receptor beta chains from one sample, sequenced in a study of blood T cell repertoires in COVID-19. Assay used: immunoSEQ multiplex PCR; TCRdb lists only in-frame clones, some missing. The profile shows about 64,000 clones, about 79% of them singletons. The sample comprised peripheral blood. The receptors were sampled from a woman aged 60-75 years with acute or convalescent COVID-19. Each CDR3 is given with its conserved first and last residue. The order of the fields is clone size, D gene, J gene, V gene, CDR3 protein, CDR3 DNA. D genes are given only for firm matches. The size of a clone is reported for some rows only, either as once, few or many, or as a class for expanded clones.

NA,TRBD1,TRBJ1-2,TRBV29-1,CSVLDPGQRDGYTF,TGCAGCGTACTCGACCCGGGACAGAGGGATGGCTACACCTTC
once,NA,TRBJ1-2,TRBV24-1,CATSDAYGYTF,TGTGCCACCAGTGATGCGTATGGCTACACCTTC
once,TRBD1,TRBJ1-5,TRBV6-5,CASRGQFNQPQHF,TGTGCCAGCAGGGGACAGTTCAATCAGCCCCAGCATTTT
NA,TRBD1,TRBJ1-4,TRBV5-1,CASSSGQGTNEKLFF,TGCGCCAGCAGCTCGGGACAGGGAACTAATGAAAAACTGTTTTTT
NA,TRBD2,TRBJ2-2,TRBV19,CASSLAGEGTGELFF,TGTGCCAGTAGTTTAGCGGGGGAGGGCACCGGGGAGCTGTTTTTT
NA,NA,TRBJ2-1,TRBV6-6,CASSERNEQFF,TGTGCCAGCAGTGAGCGGAATGAGCAGTTCTTC
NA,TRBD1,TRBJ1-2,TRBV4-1,CASSQNRGFAYGYTF,TGCGCCAGCAGCCAGAACAGGGGCTTCGCCTATGGCTACACCTTC
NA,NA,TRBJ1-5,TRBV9,CASSAGPTGNQPQHF,TGTGCCAGCAGCGCCGGACCGACAGGCAATCAGCCCCAGCATTTT
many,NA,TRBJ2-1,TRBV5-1,CASSLEIAVSSYNEQFF,TGCGCCAGCAGCTTGGAAATAGCGGTAAGCTCCTACAATGAGCAGTTCTTC
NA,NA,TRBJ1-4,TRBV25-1,CASSVERGEKLFF,TGTGCCAGCAGTGTGGAGCGGGGTGAAAAACTGTTTTTT
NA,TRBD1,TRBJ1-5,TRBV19,CASSIGPPRTGEYSNQPQHF,TGTGCCAGTAGTATAGGCCCCCCCCGGACAGGGGAATATAGCAATCAGCCCCAGCATTTT
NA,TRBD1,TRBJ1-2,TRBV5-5,CASSSGTGPYGYTF,TGTGCCAGCAGCTCCGGGACAGGGCCCTATGGCTACACCTTC
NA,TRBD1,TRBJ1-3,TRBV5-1,CASSLGGTASSGNTIYF,TGCGCCAGCAGCTTGGGCGGGACAGCCTCCTCTGGAAACACCATATATTTT
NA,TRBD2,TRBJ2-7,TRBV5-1,CASSTGLAGGAYEQYF,TGCGCCAGCAGCACGGGACTAGCGGGGGGTGCCTACGAGCAGTACTTC
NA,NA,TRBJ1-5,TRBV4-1,CASSQEQGGNQPQHF,TGCGCCAGCAGCCAAGAGCAGGGCGGCAATCAGCCCCAGCATTTT
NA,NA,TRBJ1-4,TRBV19,CASSMGREKLFF,TGTGCCAGTAGTATGGGCAGGGAAAAACTGTTTTTT
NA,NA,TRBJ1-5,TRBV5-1,CASSAGLSGNQPQHF,TGCGCCAGCAGCGCGGGCCTTAGCGGTAATCAGCCCCAGCATTTT
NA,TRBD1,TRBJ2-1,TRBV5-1,CASSLLGTGVYNEQFF,TGCGCCAGCAGCTTGTTGGGGACAGGGGTCTACAATGAGCAGTTCTTC
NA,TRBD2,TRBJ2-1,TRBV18,CASSPPLGGGANNEQFF,TGTGCCAGCTCACCACCGTTGGGCGGGGGGGCCAACAATGAGCAGTTCTTC
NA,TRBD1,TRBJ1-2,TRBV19,CASSGGTEFNYGYTF,TGTGCCAGTAGTGGGGGGACAGAATTTAACTATGGCTACACCTTC
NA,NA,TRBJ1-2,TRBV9,CASSVEQGKYGYTF,TGTGCCAGCAGCGTCGAACAGGGAAAGTATGGCTACACCTTC
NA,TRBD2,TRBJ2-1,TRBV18,CASSPNMASGYNEQFF,TGTGCCAGCTCACCAAATATGGCTAGCGGATACAATGAGCAGTTCTTC